This T cell receptor beta chain came from a study of OX40 agonist ivuxolimab in advanced cancers. About the study: Patient treatment consisted of intravenous ivuxolimab administration every 2 weeks at 0.01 to 10 mg/kg.

Generated by immunoSEQ multiplex PCR, the TCRdb table keeps only in-frame clones and is missing some. The top ten clones hold less than 15% of a sample with about 45,000 clones, about 88% of them seen once. Remarks on this clone: Antigen: not known.

Baseline was the first blood sampling point, followed by cycle 4 day 1 and cycle 7 day 1. Notes on the study in general: Clonal expansion by week 6 occurred in CD4+ and CD8+ blood T cells (at 0.1 to 3.0 mg/kg). Expanded clones were, on average, more numerous in CD8+ T cells than in CD4+.

Per germline, CDR1 MDHEN and CDR2 SYDVKM. There are 15 residues in the CDR3. Trimming cost V 3 bases and J 0 bases; bases outside gene matches: 5. This chain joins TRBV28 and TRBJ2-7; TRBD1 matches at 7 bases. The receptor's source is an adult with an advanced solid tumor such as melanoma, head and neck, liver or kidney cancer. Here the sequenced sample was CD4+ or CD8+ T cells sorted from blood, taken in a trial of the OX40 agonist ivuxolimab. CDR3 DNA: TGTGCCAGCAGTTTGGCGGCAGGGGGCTCCTACGAGCAGTACTTC. Translation: CASSLAAGGSYEQYF.